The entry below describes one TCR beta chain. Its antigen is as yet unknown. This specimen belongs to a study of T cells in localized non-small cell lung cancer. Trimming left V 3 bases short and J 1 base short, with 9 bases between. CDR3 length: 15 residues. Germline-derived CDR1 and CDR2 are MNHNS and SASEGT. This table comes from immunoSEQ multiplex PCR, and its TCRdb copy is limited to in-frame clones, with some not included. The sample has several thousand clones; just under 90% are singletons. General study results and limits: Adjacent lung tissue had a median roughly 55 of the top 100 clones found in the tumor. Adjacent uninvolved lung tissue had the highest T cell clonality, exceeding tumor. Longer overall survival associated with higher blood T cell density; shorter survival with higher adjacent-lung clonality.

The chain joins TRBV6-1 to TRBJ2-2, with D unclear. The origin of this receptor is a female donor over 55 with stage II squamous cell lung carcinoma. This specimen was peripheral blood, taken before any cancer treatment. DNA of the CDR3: TGTGCCAGCAGTGAGATCCGGCAGAACACCGGGGAGCTGTTTTTT. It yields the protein CASSEIRQNTGELFF.